These 26 T cell receptor beta chains were all obtained from the same sample, sequenced in a study of T cell repertoires in cytomegalovirus infection. One entry per CDR3 protein, called by TCRdb with MiXCR from the reads. Of about 400,000 distinct CDR3 sequences in the sample, about a sixth are singletons; the top ten hold approximately 10%. Material: PBMCs. The source is a human donor in good health (CMV status not recorded). Some clones in this sample may be carry-over from other donors' samples.

In this sample, this clonotype turned up a few times. V gene TRBV19 combines with J gene TRBJ1-2; D ambiguous. The germline V gene has CDR1 LNHDA and CDR2 SQIVND (reference sequence). With 4 bases removed from V and 11 bases from J, the gap between germline ends came to 20 bases. This CDR3 is 14 amino acids long. The CDR3 nucleotides read TGTGCCAGTAGTACCCTTCGGCCCCAATCTGTTTACACCTTC. Protein sequence: CASSTLRPQSVYTF.

This clonotype was detected a few times. J is TRBJ2-7 and V is TRBV20-1; D may correspond to TRBD1 or TRBD2 (6 bases each). CDR3 length: 12 amino acids. V was trimmed by 4 bases and J by 3 bases, leaving 10 bases between them. Germline CDR1 is DFQATT and CDR2 is SNEGSKA (reference sequence). CDR3 loop: CSAKRGDYEQYF. In DNA, the CDR3 is TGCAGTGCTAAAAGGGGGGACTACGAGCAGTACTTC.

This clonotype was recorded many times. The rearrangement links TRBV7-2 to TRBJ2-1; 10 nucleotides match TRBD2. Germline CDR1 SGHTA, CDR2 FQGNSA. The CDR3 length is 15 residues. Losses at the gene ends were 3 bases for V and 7 bases for J; bases not matched to a gene: 6. The CDR3 coding sequence is TGTGCCAGCAGCTTGAGGTCTAGCGGGAGAAATGAGCAGTTCTTC. Encoded protein: CASSLRSSGRNEQFF.

This clonotype was detected only a few times. The chain joins TRBV14 to TRBJ1-4; TRBD1 is a possible D gene (5 bases). The CDR3 length is 15 residues. V was clipped by 1 base and J by 3 bases, with 9 bases between them. Germline assignment: CDR1 SGHDN and CDR2 FVKESK. DNA of the CDR3: TGTGCCAGCAGCCAAGTTACAGGCGCTAATGAAAAACTGTTTTTT. This sequence encodes CASSQVTGANEKLFF. Combining the CDR3 with reference TRBV14 and TRBJ1-4 gives the whole variable domain EAGVTQFPSHSVIEKGQTVTLRCDPISGHDNLYWYRRVMGKEIKFLLHFVKESKQDESGMPNNRFLAERTGGTYSTLKVQPAELEDSGVYFCASSQVTGANEKLFFGSGTQLSVL.

Ten or more counts support this clonotype. The chain links TRBV19 to TRBJ1-2, with TRBD1 matching 8 bases. CDR3 length: 15 amino acids. Germline CDR1 reads LNHDA; CDR2 reads SQIVND (reference sequence). With 7 bases clipped from V and 4 bases from J, the junction kept 11 bases outside the gene matches. The CDR3 protein is CASNRRQGISYGYTF. The CDR3, as DNA: TGTGCCAGTAACCGACGACAGGGGATTTCCTATGGCTACACCTTC.

This sequence joins TRBV6-5 and TRBJ1-1, with a tentative D call TRBD1 (6 bases). The CDR3 consists of 14 residues. The germline V gene has CDR1 MNHEY and CDR2 SVGAGI. Trimming left V 6 bases short and J 7 bases short, with 18 bases between. CDR3 amino acids: CASSPGGGAGEAFF. The CDR3 DNA reads as TGTGCCAGCAGCCCCGGGGGGGGCGCAGGTGAAGCTTTCTTT.

This clonotype was picked up a small number of times. This sequence joins TRBV19 and TRBJ2-3; D call uncertain. The germline V gene has CDR1 LNHDA and CDR2 SQIVND (reference sequence). This CDR3 is built from 13 residues. Trimming pared 4 bases from V and 6 bases from J, leaving 11 bases between. CDR3 residues: CASSTLLGDTQYF. The CDR3 DNA reads as TGTGCCAGTAGTACCTTACTGGGGGATACGCAGTATTTT. The variable domain in full, with the rest retrieved from reference TRBV19 and TRBJ2-3, is DGGITQSPKYLFRKEGQNVTLSCEQNLNHDAMYWYRQDPGQGLRLIYYSQIVNDFQKGDIAEGYSVSREKKESFPLTVTSAQKNPTAFYLCASSTLLGDTQYFGPGTRLTVL.

There are a few counts of this clonotype. J is TRBJ2-5 and V is TRBV10-3, with TRBD2 identical over 10 bases. CDR3 length: 15 residues. With 6 bases clipped from V and 0 bases from J, the junction kept 4 bases outside the gene matches. The germline gives CDR1 ENHRY, CDR2 SYGVKD. The CDR3 protein is CAIRASGGDQETQYF. The CDR3 DNA follows: TGTGCCATCAGGGCTAGCGGGGGCGACCAAGAGACCCAGTACTTC.

This chain links TRBV18 with TRBJ2-3, with D maybe TRBD2 (6 bases). CDR1 KGHSH and CDR2 LQKENI come from the germline V gene. V lost 5 bases to trimming and J lost 3 bases, with 18 bases between them. CDR3 length: 16 residues. The CDR3 spells CASSTGDFAGTDTQYF. The CDR3 DNA sequence: TGTGCCAGCTCAACCGGGGACTTCGCGGGGACAGATACGCAGTATTTT.

This clonotype turned up a few times. This chain connects TRBV2 to TRBJ1-5; 9 positions match TRBD1. The germline CDR1 and CDR2 sequences are SNHLY and FYNNEI. The J segment lost 4 bases and the V segment lost 6 bases, leaving 4 bases of the junction unmatched. The CDR3 is 14 residues long. CDR3 DNA sequence: TGTGCCAGCAGACCCGGGACAGGGAATCAGCCCCAGCATTTT. As protein: CASRPGTGNQPQHF. Supplemented by reference TRBV2 and TRBJ1-5, the full variable domain reads EPEVTQTPSHQVTQMGQEVILRCVPISNHLYFYWYRQILGQKVEFLVSFYNNEISEKSEIFDDQFSVERPDGSNFTLKIRSTKLEDSAMYFCASRPGTGNQPQHFGDGTRLSIL.

The chain uses TRBV29-1 and TRBJ2-5, with TRBD2 as a possible D gene (6 bases). Germline V CDR1 and CDR2: SQVTM, ANQGSEA. CDR3 length equals 11 residues. The CDR3, as DNA: TGCAGTCAGCGTAGCGGAGAGACCCAGTACTTC. Its translation is CSQRSGETQYF.

This clonotype appeared many times. V usage is TRBV2 and J usage is TRBJ2-5, with 8 bases lining up with TRBD1. Germline V gives CDR1 SNHLY, CDR2 FYNNEI. The V gene end was trimmed by 4 bases and the J gene end by 2 bases; junction bases not matched to a gene: 6. The CDR3 runs 15 residues. The CDR3 sequence is CASSGGDRRQETQYF. The CDR3, as DNA: TGTGCCAGCAGTGGAGGGGACAGGAGACAAGAGACCCAGTACTTC.

Ten or more counts support this clonotype. J is TRBJ1-2 and V is TRBV28; 7 bases are shared with TRBD1. The CDR3 covers 13 residues. Germline V gene sequence: CDR1 MDHEN, CDR2 SYDVKM. V was clipped by 6 bases and J by 4 bases; unmatched bases: 5. CDR3 sequence reads: CASRTGQIYGYTF. As DNA, the CDR3 is TGTGCCAGCAGGACGGGACAGATCTATGGCTACACCTTC.

This clonotype was counted many times. CDR3 coding DNA: TGTGCCAGCAGCTTAGTTCCCGGGAAAGAGACCCAGTACTTC. Translation: CASSLVPGKETQYF. The gene calls are TRBV7-6 and TRBJ2-5, with D possibly TRBD2 on 5 matching bases. V was cut by 1 base and J by 3 bases, with 9 bases left in between. The germline V gene encodes CDR1 SGHVS and CDR2 FNYEAQ. The CDR3 contains 14 residues.

The genes are TRBV20-1 and TRBJ2-1; perhaps TRBD1 as D (5 bases). Germline CDR1 and CDR2: DFQATT and SNEGSKA (reference sequence). The CDR3 is 11 residues long. With 1 base removed from V and 9 bases from J, the gap between germline ends came to 7 bases. CDR3 coding DNA: TGCAGTGCTAGAGCTAGGGGTGAGCAGTTCTTC. This gives the protein CSARARGEQFF.

This clonotype appeared many times. The V call is TRBV6-1, the J call TRBJ2-3; possibly TRBD1 for D (5 bases). Germline CDR1 MNHNS, CDR2 SASEGT. Trimming removed 5 bases from V and 2 bases from J, with 11 bases in between. This CDR3 is built from 14 residues. The CDR3 sequence is CASSSMTDTDTQYF. The CDR3 DNA reads as TGTGCCAGCAGTTCTATGACAGACACAGATACGCAGTATTTT.

V is TRBV28 and J is TRBJ2-5; TRBD1 is a possible D gene (6 bases). This CDR3 spans 14 amino acids. The germline V gene encodes CDR1 MDHEN and CDR2 SYDVKM. Trimming left V 3 bases short and J 1 base short, with 9 bases between. For the CDR3, the DNA is TGTGCCAGCAGTTTCCAGGGGCGCCAAGAGACCCAGTACTTC. Amino acids: CASSFQGRQETQYF. Variable domain in full (rest from reference TRBV28 and TRBJ2-5): DVKVTQSSRYLVKRTGEKVFLECVQDMDHENMFWYRQDPGLGLRLIYFSYDVKMKEKGDIPEGYSVSREKKERFSLILESASTNQTSMYLCASSFQGRQETQYFGPGTRLLVL.

The CDR3 bases are TGTGCCACACCTGGATTTAGTAACTATGGCTACACCTTC. It specifies CATPGFSNYGYTF. This chain links TRBV10-3 with TRBJ1-2; D gene uncertain. Germline V gives CDR1 ENHRY, CDR2 SYGVKD. The CDR3 contains 13 residues. V was trimmed by 10 bases and J by 1 base, leaving 13 bases between them.

This chain joins TRBV7-9 and TRBJ2-3; D might be TRBD1 (6 bases). This CDR3 is built from 13 residues. Germline CDR1 and CDR2: SEHNR and FQNEAQ (reference sequence). V was shortened by 11 bases and J by 5 bases, with 17 bases between the two germline ends. The CDR3 DNA is TGTGCCGCTTTGTACCCAGGGGTAGATACGCAGTATTTT. This encodes CAALYPGVDTQYF.

The J gene is TRBJ1-4, the V gene TRBV2; D unclear. This CDR3 is built from 12 residues. The ends were cut back, 1 base at V and 8 bases at J, with 5 bases in the middle. Germline CDR1 reads SNHLY; CDR2 reads FYNNEI. The CDR3 sequence is CASSEEEEKLFF. The CDR3 region has the DNA TGTGCCAGCAGTGAAGAGGAGGAAAAACTGTTTTTT.

The sample holds many counts of this clonotype. The chain joins TRBV11-2 to TRBJ2-2, with 9 bases lining up with TRBD2. The CDR3 is made up of 14 amino acids. The V and J ends lost 8 bases and 1 base, in that order; junction bases with no gene match: 2. Germline CDR1 SGHAT, CDR2 FQNNGV. In nucleotides, the CDR3 is TGTGCCAGCGGTAGCGGGGGGAACACCGGGGAGCTGTTTTTT. It encodes CASGSGGNTGELFF.

This clonotype appeared a few times. The chain combines TRBV19 with TRBJ1-4; no clear D gene. This CDR3 region has 16 residues. Germline CDR1 is LNHDA and CDR2 is SQIVND (reference sequence). With 5 bases removed from V and 10 bases from J, the gap between germline ends came to 23 bases. This CDR3 is CASSHPDRRVGGKLFF. The CDR3 coding sequence is TGTGCCAGTAGTCACCCAGACCGCCGCGTGGGTGGAAAACTGTTTTTT. The full variable domain, in which reference TRBV19 and TRBJ1-4 provide the parts outside the CDR3, is DGGITQSPKYLFRKEGQNVTLSCEQNLNHDAMYWYRQDPGQGLRLIYYSQIVNDFQKGDIAEGYSVSREKKESFPLTVTSAQKNPTAFYLCASSHPDRRVGGKLFFGSGTQLSVL.

The chain joins TRBV20-1 to TRBJ2-3; D ambiguous. Looked up from germline, CDR1 is DFQATT and CDR2 is SNEGSKA (reference sequence). The V gene lost 3 bases and the J gene lost 6 bases, with 13 bases spanning the gap. The CDR3 is 13 amino acids. The CDR3 DNA follows: TGCAGTGCTAGCCCTTCACCCAGCGATACGCAGTATTTT. Its translation: CSASPSPSDTQYF.

The chain has TRBV19 and TRBJ2-5; no reliable D call. Trimming shortened V by 1 base and J by 5 bases, and 11 bases separated the two germline ends. CDR3 length equals 14 residues. CDR1 and CDR2 (germline): LNHDA, SQIVND (reference sequence). Written as DNA, the CDR3 is TGTGCCAGTAGTATAGCAGGAGCCAGGGAGACCCAGTACTTC. This translates into CASSIAGARETQYF.

This clonotype was counted a few times. This chain links TRBV11-2 with TRBJ1-1; D call uncertain. V lost 5 bases and J lost 6, with 13 bases in between. This CDR3 contains 13 residues. The germline gives CDR1 SGHAT, CDR2 FQNNGV. CDR3 region: CASSHLGGPEAFF. Written as DNA, the CDR3 is TGTGCCAGCAGCCACCTCGGCGGCCCTGAAGCTTTCTTT.

This clonotype was observed at least ten times. The CDR3 DNA is TGTGCCAGCAGCCGCCTGATGGGGGCGAACACCGGGGAGCTGTTTTTT. This sequence encodes CASSRLMGANTGELFF. The chain is built from TRBV7-2 and TRBJ2-2; D may be TRBD1 or TRBD2 (5 bases each). The V gene's germline CDR1 is SGHTA and CDR2 FQGNSA. With 5 bases removed from V and 0 bases from J, the gap between germline ends came to 13 bases. The CDR3 loop spans 16 amino acids.